A selection of T cell receptor beta chains follows, all from one sample in a study of blood T cell repertoires in COVID-19. Sequencing was performed with immunoSEQ multiplex PCR; in TCRdb, only in-frame clones are kept and a portion is missing. The profile shows some 95,000 clones, less than 85% of them singletons. Input material: peripheral blood. The origin of the receptors is a man aged 45-60 years who had recovered from COVID-19. CDR3s include the opening cysteine and the closing phenylalanine or tryptophan. The order of the fields is D gene, V gene, clone size, J gene, CDR3 DNA, CDR3 protein. D genes are given only for firm matches. The size field is filled for only some rows; it gives once, few, many or a size class.

D gene: TRBD1
V gene: TRBV7-2
clone size: once
J gene: TRBJ2-7
CDR3 DNA: TGTGCCAGCAGCTTACTGACAGGGCCCTACGAGCAGTACTTC
CDR3 protein: CASSLLTGPYEQYF

D gene: .
V gene: TRBV10-2
clone size: .
J gene: TRBJ2-1
CDR3 DNA: TGCGCCAGCAGCCTTAGCGTGGGGTACAATGAGCAGTTCTTC
CDR3 protein: CASSLSVGYNEQFF

D gene: .
V gene: TRBV6-4
clone size: .
J gene: TRBJ2-3
CDR3 DNA: TGTGCCAGCAGTCACGGGGAGACAGATACGCAGTATTTT
CDR3 protein: CASSHGETDTQYF

D gene: .
V gene: TRBV9
clone size: .
J gene: TRBJ2-1
CDR3 DNA: TGTGCCAGCAGCGTAGCGTACGGCCCAGGCAATGAGCAGTTCTTC
CDR3 protein: CASSVAYGPGNEQFF

D gene: .
V gene: TRBV19
clone size: .
J gene: TRBJ1-2
CDR3 DNA: TGTGCCAGCAGGGGTTCGTGGAACTATGGCTACACCTTC
CDR3 protein: CASRGSWNYGYTF

D gene: TRBD2
V gene: TRBV7-2
clone size: .
J gene: TRBJ2-7
CDR3 DNA: TGTGCCAGCAGAAGGACTAGCGGGAGATACGAGCAGTACTTC
CDR3 protein: CASRRTSGRYEQYF

D gene: .
V gene: TRBV5-1
clone size: .
J gene: TRBJ2-3
CDR3 DNA: TGCGCCAGCAGCTGGAGGCTAGGGCAAGGTACAGATACGCAGTATTTT
CDR3 protein: CASSWRLGQGTDTQYF

D gene: .
V gene: TRBV11-3
clone size: .
J gene: TRBJ2-7
CDR3 DNA: TGTGCCAGCTGGAGGGCAGAGGGTACTCCTTACGAGCAGTACTTC
CDR3 protein: CASWRAEGTPYEQYF

D gene: .
V gene: TRBV7-9
clone size: .
J gene: TRBJ1-2
CDR3 DNA: TGTGCCAGCAGCTTAGGAGGCGGGGACTATGGCTACACCTTC
CDR3 protein: CASSLGGGDYGYTF

D gene: TRBD1
V gene: TRBV27
clone size: many
J gene: TRBJ2-5
CDR3 DNA: TGTGCCAGCAGTCCCGGGACAGGGGGTGCGGAGACCCAGTACTTC
CDR3 protein: CASSPGTGGAETQYF

D gene: TRBD1
V gene: TRBV3-1/TRBV3-2
clone size: .
J gene: TRBJ1-5
CDR3 DNA: TGTGCCAGCAGCCTGACAGGGGATATTCAGCCCCAGCATTTT
CDR3 protein: CASSLTGDIQPQHF

D gene: TRBD2
V gene: TRBV9
clone size: .
J gene: TRBJ2-3
CDR3 DNA: TGTGCCAGCAGCGTAGCGGGAGGCCAGGTGGCAGATACGCAGTATTTT
CDR3 protein: CASSVAGGQVADTQYF

D gene: TRBD2
V gene: TRBV7-2
clone size: .
J gene: TRBJ2-7
CDR3 DNA: TGTGCCAGCAGCCAACCGCCGGGGGGCGAGCAGTACTTC
CDR3 protein: CASSQPPGGEQYF